This T cell receptor (beta chain) was obtained from a study of T cell changes during pregnancy in multiple sclerosis. Measured with immunoSEQ multiplex PCR; TCRdb has only the in-frame clones, and not every one. The sample shows tens of thousands of clones, about nine tenths of them seen only once. V gave up 3 bases and J gave up 0 bases; unmatched junction bases: 5. Germline V CDR1 and CDR2: LGHNA, YSLEER. The CDR3 contains 18 residues. The sample in question was CD8+ T cells from peripheral blood mononuclear cells, obtained in the first trimester of pregnancy. The V and J genes are TRBV4-3 and TRBJ2-1, with 13 bases lining up with TRBD2. This clonotype originated in a female donor with multiple sclerosis, enrolled in a pregnancy study. The CDR3 loop reads CASSQGTSGASSYNEQFF. DNA for the CDR3: TGCGCCAGCAGCCAGGGGACTAGCGGGGCTAGCTCCTACAATGAGCAGTTCTTC.